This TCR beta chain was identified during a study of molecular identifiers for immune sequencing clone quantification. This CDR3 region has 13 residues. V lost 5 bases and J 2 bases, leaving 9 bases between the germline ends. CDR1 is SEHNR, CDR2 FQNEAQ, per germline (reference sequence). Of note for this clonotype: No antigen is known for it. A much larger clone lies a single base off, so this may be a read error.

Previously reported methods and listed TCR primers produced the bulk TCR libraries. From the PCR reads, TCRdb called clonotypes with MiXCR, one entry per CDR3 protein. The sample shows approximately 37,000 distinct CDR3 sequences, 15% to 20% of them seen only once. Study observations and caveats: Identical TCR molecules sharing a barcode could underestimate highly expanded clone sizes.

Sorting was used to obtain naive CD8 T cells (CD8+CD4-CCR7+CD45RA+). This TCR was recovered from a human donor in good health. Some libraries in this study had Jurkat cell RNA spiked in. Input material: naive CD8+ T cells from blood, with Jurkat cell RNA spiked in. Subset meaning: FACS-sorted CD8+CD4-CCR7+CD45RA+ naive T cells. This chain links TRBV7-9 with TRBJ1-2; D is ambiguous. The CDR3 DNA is TGTGCCAGCAGCGAAGACGGCAACTATGGCTACACCTTC. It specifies CASSEDGNYGYTF.